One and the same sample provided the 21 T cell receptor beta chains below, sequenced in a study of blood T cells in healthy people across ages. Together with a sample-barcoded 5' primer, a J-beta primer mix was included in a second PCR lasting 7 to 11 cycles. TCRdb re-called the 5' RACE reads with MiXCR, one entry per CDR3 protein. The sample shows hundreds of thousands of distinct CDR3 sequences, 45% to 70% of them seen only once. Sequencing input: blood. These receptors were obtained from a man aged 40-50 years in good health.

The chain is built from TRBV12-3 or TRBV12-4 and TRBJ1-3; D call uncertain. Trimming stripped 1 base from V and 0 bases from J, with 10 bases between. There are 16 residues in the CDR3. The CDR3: CASSLGGILSGNTIYF. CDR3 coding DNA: TGTGCCAGCAGTTTAGGGGGTATACTCTCTGGAAACACCATATATTTT.

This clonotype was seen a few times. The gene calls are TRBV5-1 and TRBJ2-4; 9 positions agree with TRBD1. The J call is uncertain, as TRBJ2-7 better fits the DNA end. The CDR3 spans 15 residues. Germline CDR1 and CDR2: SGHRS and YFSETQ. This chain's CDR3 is CASSSGTGITYEQYF. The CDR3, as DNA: TGCGCCAGCAGCTCCGGGACAGGGATAACCTACGAGCAGTACTTC.

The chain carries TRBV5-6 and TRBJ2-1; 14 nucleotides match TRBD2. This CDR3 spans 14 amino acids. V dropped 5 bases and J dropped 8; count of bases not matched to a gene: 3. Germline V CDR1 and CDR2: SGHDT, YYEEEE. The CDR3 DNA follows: TGTGCCAGCAGGACGGGACTAGCGGGAGATGAGCAGTTCTTC. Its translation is CASRTGLAGDEQFF.

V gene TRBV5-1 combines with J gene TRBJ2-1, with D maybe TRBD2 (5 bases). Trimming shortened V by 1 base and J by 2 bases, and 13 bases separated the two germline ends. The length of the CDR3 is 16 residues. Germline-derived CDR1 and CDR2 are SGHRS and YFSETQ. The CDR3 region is CASSLLALSPYNEQFF. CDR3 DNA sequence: TGCGCCAGCAGCTTGTTAGCGTTAAGCCCCTACAATGAGCAGTTCTTC.

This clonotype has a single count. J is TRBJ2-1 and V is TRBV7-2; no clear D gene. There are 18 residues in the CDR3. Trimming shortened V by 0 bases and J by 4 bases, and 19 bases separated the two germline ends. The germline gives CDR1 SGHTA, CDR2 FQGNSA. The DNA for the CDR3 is TGTGCCAGCAGCTTAGCGCCTAAGACGACCTCGAGGTACAATGAGCAGTTCTTC. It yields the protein CASSLAPKTTSRYNEQFF.

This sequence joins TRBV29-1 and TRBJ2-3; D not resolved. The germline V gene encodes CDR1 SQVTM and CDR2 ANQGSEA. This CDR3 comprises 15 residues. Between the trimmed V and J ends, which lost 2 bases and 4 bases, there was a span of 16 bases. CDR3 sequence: CSVEIAVSSPDTQYF. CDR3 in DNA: TGCAGCGTTGAAATAGCTGTTAGCAGCCCAGATACGCAGTATTTT.

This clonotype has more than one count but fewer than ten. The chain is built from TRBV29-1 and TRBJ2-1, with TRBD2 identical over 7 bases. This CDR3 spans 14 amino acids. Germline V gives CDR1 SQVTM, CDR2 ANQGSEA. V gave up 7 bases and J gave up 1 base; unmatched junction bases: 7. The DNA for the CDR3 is TGCAGCGCAGTAGGCGGGAGTTCCTACAATGAGCAGTTCTTC. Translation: CSAVGGSSYNEQFF.

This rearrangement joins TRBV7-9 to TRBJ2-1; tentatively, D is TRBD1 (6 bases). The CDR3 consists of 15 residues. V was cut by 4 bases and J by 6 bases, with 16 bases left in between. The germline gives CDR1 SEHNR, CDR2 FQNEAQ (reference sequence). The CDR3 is CASSSTTGTLNEQFF. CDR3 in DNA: TGTGCCAGCAGCTCAACCACCGGGACACTCAATGAGCAGTTCTTC. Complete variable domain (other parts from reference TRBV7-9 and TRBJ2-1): DTGVSQNPRHKITKRGQNVTFRCDPISEHNRLYWYRQTLGQGPEFLTYFQNEAQLEKSRLLSDRFSAERPKGSFSTLEIQRTEQGDSAMYLCASSSTTGTLNEQFFGPGTRLTVL.

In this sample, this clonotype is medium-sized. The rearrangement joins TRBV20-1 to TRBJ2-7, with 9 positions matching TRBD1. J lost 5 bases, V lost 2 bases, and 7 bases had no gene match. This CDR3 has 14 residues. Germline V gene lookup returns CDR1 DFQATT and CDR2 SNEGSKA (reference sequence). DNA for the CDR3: TGCAGTGCTAGACTGGGGGACAGGGACCACGAGCAGTACTTC. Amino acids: CSARLGDRDHEQYF.

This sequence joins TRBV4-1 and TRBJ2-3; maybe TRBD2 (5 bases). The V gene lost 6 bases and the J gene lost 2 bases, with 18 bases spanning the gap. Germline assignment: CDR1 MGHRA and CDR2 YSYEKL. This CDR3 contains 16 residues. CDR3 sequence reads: CASSGGGGPTTDTQYF. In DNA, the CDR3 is TGCGCCAGCAGTGGAGGTGGCGGGCCCACCACAGATACGCAGTATTTT.

CDR3 nucleotides: TGCGCCAGCAGTGAGTCGAAGCAGTCGTGGCAGTATTTT. Protein sequence: CASSESKQSWQYF. V usage is TRBV10-2 and J usage is TRBJ2-3; D is uncertain. V dropped 0 bases and J dropped 11 bases, with 12 bases sitting between them. The germline V gene encodes CDR1 WSHSY and CDR2 SAAADI. The CDR3 spans 13 residues.

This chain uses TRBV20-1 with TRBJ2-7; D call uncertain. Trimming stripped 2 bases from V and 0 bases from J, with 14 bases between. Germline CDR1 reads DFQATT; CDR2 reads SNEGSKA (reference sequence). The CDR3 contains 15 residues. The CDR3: CSARNQRAGSYEQYF. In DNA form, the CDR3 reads TGCAGTGCTAGAAACCAAAGAGCCGGCTCCTACGAGCAGTACTTC.

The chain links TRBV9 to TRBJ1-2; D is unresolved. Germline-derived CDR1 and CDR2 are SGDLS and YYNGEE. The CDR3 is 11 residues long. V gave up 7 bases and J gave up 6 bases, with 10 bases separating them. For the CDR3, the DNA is TGTGCCAGCGGAATGGGGAATGGCTACACCTTC. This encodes CASGMGNGYTF.

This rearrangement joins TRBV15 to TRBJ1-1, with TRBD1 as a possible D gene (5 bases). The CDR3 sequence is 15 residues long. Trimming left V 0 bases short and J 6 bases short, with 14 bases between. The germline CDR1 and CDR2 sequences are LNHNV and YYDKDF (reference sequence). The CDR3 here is CATSRDGALVAEAFF. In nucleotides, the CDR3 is TGTGCCACCAGCAGAGACGGGGCATTGGTCGCTGAAGCTTTCTTT.

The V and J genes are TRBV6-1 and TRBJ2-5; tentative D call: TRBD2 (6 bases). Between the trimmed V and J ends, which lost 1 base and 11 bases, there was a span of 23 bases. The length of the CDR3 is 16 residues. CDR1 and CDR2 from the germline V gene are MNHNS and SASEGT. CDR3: CASSEGLVRSYNEQYF. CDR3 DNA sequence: TGTGCCAGCAGTGAAGGACTAGTTAGGTCGTACAATGAGCAGTACTTC.

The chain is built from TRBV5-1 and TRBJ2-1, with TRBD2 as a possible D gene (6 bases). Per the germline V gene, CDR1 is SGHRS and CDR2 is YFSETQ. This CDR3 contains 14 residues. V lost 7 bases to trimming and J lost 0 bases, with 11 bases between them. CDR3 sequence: CASAPGDSYNEQFF. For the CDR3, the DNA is TGCGCCAGCGCGCCGGGGGACTCCTACAATGAGCAGTTCTTC.

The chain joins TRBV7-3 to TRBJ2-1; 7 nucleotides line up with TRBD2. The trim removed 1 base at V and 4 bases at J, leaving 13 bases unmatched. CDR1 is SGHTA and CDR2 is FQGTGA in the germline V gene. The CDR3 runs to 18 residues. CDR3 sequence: CASSLRPPTAGVYNEQFF. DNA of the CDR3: TGTGCCAGCAGCTTAAGACCACCAACCGCGGGAGTATACAATGAGCAGTTCTTC. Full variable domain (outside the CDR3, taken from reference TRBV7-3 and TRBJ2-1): GAGVSQTPSNKVTEKGKYVELRCDPISGHTALYWYRQSLGQGPEFLIYFQGTGAADDSGLPNDRFFAVRPEGSVSTLKIQRTERGDSAVYLCASSLRPPTAGVYNEQFFGPGTRLTVL.

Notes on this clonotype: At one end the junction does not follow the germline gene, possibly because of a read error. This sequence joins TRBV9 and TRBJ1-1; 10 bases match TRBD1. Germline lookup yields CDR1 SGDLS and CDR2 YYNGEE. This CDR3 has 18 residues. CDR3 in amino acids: CASSGSSGDRGLNTEAFF. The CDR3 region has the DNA TGTGCCAGTAGCGGCAGTTCGGGGGACAGGGGACTGAACACTGAAGCTTTCTTT.

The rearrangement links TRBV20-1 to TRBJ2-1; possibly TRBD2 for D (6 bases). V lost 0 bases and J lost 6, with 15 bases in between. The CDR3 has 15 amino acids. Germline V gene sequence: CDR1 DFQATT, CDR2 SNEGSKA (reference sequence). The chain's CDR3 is CSAREAGRSINEQFF. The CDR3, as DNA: TGCAGTGCTAGAGAAGCCGGGAGATCGATCAATGAGCAGTTCTTC.

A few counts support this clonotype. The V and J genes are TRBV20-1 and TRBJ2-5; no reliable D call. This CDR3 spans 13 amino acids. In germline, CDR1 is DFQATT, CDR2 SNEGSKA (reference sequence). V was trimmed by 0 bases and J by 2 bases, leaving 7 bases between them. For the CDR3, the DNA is TGCAGTGCTAGAGATTCAGTGCAAGAGACCCAGTACTTC. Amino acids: CSARDSVQETQYF.

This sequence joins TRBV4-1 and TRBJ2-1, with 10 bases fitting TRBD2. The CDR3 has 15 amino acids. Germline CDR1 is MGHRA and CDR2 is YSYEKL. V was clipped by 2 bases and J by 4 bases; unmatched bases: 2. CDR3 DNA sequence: TGCGCCAGCAGCCAACTGGGACTAGCGTACAATGAGCAGTTCTTC. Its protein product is CASSQLGLAYNEQFF.